This T cell receptor beta chain is drawn from a study of CD4 T cell repertoires in COVID-19. Turning to the study itself: CFSE-low cells expanded ten to eleven days with IL-2, then restimulated with other coronavirus spikes. Findings of the study overall: Suggested intraclonal diversification: top SARS-CoV-2-reactive clonotypes appeared in two or three memory subsets. In SARS-CoV and/or HKU1 spike cultures, between about 6 and 25% of SARS-CoV-2 clonotypes reappeared.

For this clone: Its antigen remains unidentified.

TCRdb keeps only in-frame clones here, not all; method: immunoSEQ multiplex PCR. The table lists fewer than 30,000 clones, 93% of them singletons. These memory T cells were uncultured and sequenced directly after ex vivo isolation. The sequences come from circulating follicular helper CD4+ T cells (cTfh) from blood, collected before the COVID-19 pandemic. This TCR came from a human donor who had COVID-19.

The CDR3 is CASSLGARSTPYEQYF. CDR3 DNA: TGTGCCAGCAGCTTAGGGGCGAGATCCACTCCCTACGAGCAGTACTTC. V and J are TRBV7-2 and TRBJ2-7; D gene ambiguous. Germline CDR1 SGHTA, CDR2 FQGNSA. This CDR3 is built from 16 residues. V lost 1 base and J 2 bases, leaving 15 bases between the germline ends.